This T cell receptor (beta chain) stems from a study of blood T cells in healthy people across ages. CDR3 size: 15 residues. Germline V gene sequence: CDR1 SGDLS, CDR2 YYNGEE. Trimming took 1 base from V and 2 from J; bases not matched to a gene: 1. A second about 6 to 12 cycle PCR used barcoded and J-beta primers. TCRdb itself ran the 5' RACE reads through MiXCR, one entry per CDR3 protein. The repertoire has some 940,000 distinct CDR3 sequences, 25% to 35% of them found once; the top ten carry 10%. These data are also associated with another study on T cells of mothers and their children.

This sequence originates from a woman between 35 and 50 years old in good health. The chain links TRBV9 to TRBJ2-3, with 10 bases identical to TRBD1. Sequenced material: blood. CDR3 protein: CASSVRQGATDTQYF. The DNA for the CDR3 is TGTGCCAGCAGCGTACGACAGGGGGCCACAGATACGCAGTATTTT.